Shown below are 5 T cell receptor beta chains from a single sample sequenced in a study of cytomegalovirus exposure and HLA in healthy donors. PCR used 60 Vbeta primers and 13 Jbeta primers. The data were produced by immunoSEQ multiplex PCR, yet TCRdb's version contains in-frame clones alone and is incomplete. The repertoire holds approximately 180,000 clones, with around three quarters as singletons. Material: PBMCs. These TCRs come from a woman in her twenties or thirties in good health and CMV-seronegative.

V usage is TRBV4-1 and J usage is TRBJ2-7; the D gene is possibly TRBD2 (6 bases). Trimming took 0 bases from V and 3 from J, leaving 18 bases between them. The germline gives CDR1 MGHRA, CDR2 YSYEKL. The CDR3 is 17 amino acids. CDR3 sequence: CASSQDFDLAANYEQYF. The CDR3 DNA follows: TGCGCCAGCAGCCAAGATTTCGACTTAGCGGCGAACTACGAGCAGTACTTC.

The rearrangement uses TRBV15 and TRBJ2-4, with a tentative D call TRBD1 (5 bases). Per the germline V gene, CDR1 is LNHNV and CDR2 is YYDKDF (reference sequence). Trimming cost V 1 base and J 0 bases, with 10 bases left between them. There are 16 residues in the CDR3. The CDR3 coding sequence is TGTGCCACCAGCAGAGTAAGGGGTCTAGCCAAAAACATTCAGTACTTC. This gives the protein CATSRVRGLAKNIQYF.

This clone was counted a few times. V gene TRBV30 combines with J gene TRBJ1-1; 8 nucleotides line up with TRBD1. After removal of 4 bases from V and 4 bases from J, the junction contained 8 bases not matched to a gene. The CDR3 is 14 amino acids. Germline loops: CDR1 GTSNPN, CDR2 SVGIG (reference sequence). The CDR3 nucleotides read TGTGCCTGGACAGCGGACAGGGTGTCCACTGAAGCTTTCTTT. This translates into CAWTADRVSTEAFF. The variable domain in full, with the rest retrieved from reference TRBV30 and TRBJ1-1, is SQTIHQWPATLVQPVGSPLSLECTVEGTSNPNLYWYRQAAGRGLQLLFYSVGIGQISSEVPQNLSASRPQDRQFILSSKKLLLSDSGFYLCAWTADRVSTEAFFGQGTRLTVV.

The gene calls are TRBV4-2 and TRBJ2-7, with D maybe TRBD1 (5 bases). This CDR3 has 16 residues. From germline, CDR1 is LGHNA and CDR2 YNFKEQ. Trimming left V 4 bases short and J 6 bases short, with 22 bases between. The CDR3 spells CASSPQVSRVDGEQYF. The CDR3 DNA follows: TGTGCCAGCAGCCCCCAGGTTTCCAGGGTAGATGGCGAGCAGTACTTC.

The V gene is TRBV9, the J gene TRBJ1-1, with a tentative D call TRBD1 (5 bases). Germline V CDR1 and CDR2: SGDLS, YYNGEE. This CDR3 contains 15 residues. Trimming took 0 bases from V and 4 from J, leaving 13 bases between them. CDR3 region: CASSVGSGASTEAFF. CDR3 nucleotides: TGTGCCAGCAGCGTAGGTTCTGGGGCCAGCACTGAAGCTTTCTTT. The full variable domain, with the rest looked up from reference TRBV9 and TRBJ1-1, is DSGVTQTPKHLITATGQRVTLRCSPRSGDLSVYWYQQSLDQGLQFLIQYYNGEERAKGNILERFSAQQFPDLHSELNLSSLELGDSALYFCASSVGSGASTEAFFGQGTRLTVV.